These 15 T cell receptor beta chains were sequenced from one sample in a study of T cells in Graves' hyperthyroidism and ophthalmopathy. Authors of the study amplified TCR beta CDR3 regions from RNA transcripts. The HTBI primer set was used in a first-round RT-PCR of the TCR CDR3. TCRdb called the multiplex PCR reads again in MiXCR, with one record for every CDR3 protein. The top ten clones hold under 8% of a sample with approximately 590,000 distinct CDR3 sequences, less than 20% of them seen once. Material: blood. The origin of the receptors is a woman aged 25-40 years with Graves' hyperthyroidism.

This clonotype was observed a handful of times. V is TRBV27 and J is TRBJ2-7; D uncertain. CDR1 is MNHEY, CDR2 SMNVEV, per germline (reference sequence). V lost 5 bases to trimming and J lost 3 bases, with 17 bases between them. This CDR3 has 15 amino acids. The CDR3, as DNA: TGTGCCAGCAGTCCCCTATTGAATCGGGTCTACGAGCAGTACTTC. Protein product: CASSPLLNRVYEQYF.

The chain carries TRBV18 and TRBJ1-2, with 9 bases matching TRBD1. V dropped 3 bases and J dropped 6; count of bases not matched to a gene: 8. The CDR3 consists of 15 residues. Germline loops: CDR1 KGHSH, CDR2 LQKENI. DNA for the CDR3: TGTGCCAGCTCACCTCAGGACAGGGGCAAGGATGGCTACACCTTC. Encoded protein: CASSPQDRGKDGYTF.

The rearrangement joins TRBV11-3 to TRBJ1-6; 7 bases are a match to TRBD1. The ends lost 5 bases at V and 11 bases at J; junction bases unmatched: 6. The CDR3 sequence is 13 residues long. CDR1 SGHNT and CDR2 YENEEA come from the germline V gene. The CDR3 region has the DNA TGTGCCAGCAGCGGCGGAACAGGGGCACCCCTCCACTTT. Its translation: CASSGGTGAPLHF.

This rearrangement joins TRBV6-5 to TRBJ1-4, with a weak D call TRBD1 (5 bases). Germline values: CDR1 MNHEY, CDR2 SVGAGI. The CDR3 is 15 amino acids. V dropped 3 bases and J dropped 8 bases, with 16 bases sitting between them. In nucleotides, the CDR3 is TGTGCCAGCAGTTATGGGGGGGGGATCCGGGAAAAACTGTTTTTT. It codes for CASSYGGGIREKLFF.

This clonotype was counted ten times or more. V usage is TRBV18 and J usage is TRBJ2-7, with unresolved D. This CDR3 is built from 13 residues. V lost 10 bases and J lost 2, with 15 bases in between. Germline V gene data show CDR1 as KGHSH and CDR2 as LQKENI. This chain's CDR3 is CATGSSNAYEQYF. CDR3 DNA sequence: TGTGCCACCGGAAGTAGTAATGCCTACGAGCAGTACTTC.

This clonotype was seen more than once but under ten times. The genes are TRBV5-6 and TRBJ2-4; a weak D match, TRBD2 (5 bases). Per the germline V gene, CDR1 is SGHDT and CDR2 is YYEEEE. The CDR3 runs 16 residues. The germline V and J ends were trimmed by 0 bases and 3 bases, with 13 bases remaining between them. The CDR3 loop reads CASSLDPGYDKNIQYF. The CDR3 DNA is TGTGCCAGCAGCTTGGATCCGGGATATGACAAAAACATTCAGTACTTC.

There are many counts of this clonotype. The gene calls are TRBV2 and TRBJ2-3; 12 bases align to TRBD2. Germline lookup yields CDR1 SNHLY and CDR2 FYNNEI. The CDR3 has 20 amino acids. V trimming: 2 bases; J trimming: 0 bases; junction bases outside the gene matches: 12. The CDR3 loop is CASSEPFWTSGKASTDTQYF. CDR3 DNA sequence: TGTGCCAGCAGTGAACCTTTTTGGACTAGCGGGAAGGCTAGCACAGATACGCAGTATTTT.

In this sample, this clonotype turned up many times. The rearrangement uses TRBV29-1 and TRBJ1-1, with a possible D match to TRBD1 (6 bases). The CDR3 length is 13 residues. CDR1 SQVTM and CDR2 ANQGSEA come from the germline V gene. The ends were cut back, 0 bases at V and 7 bases at J, with 12 bases in the middle. Written as DNA, the CDR3 is TGCAGCGTTGAAGAGGGGGGGCGCGTTGAAGCTTTCTTT. Protein product: CSVEEGGRVEAFF.

This clonotype was counted a few times. The chain has TRBV30 and TRBJ1-6; D remains unclear. V lost 4 bases to trimming and J lost 0 bases, with 7 bases between them. This CDR3 contains 14 residues. The V gene's germline CDR1 is GTSNPN and CDR2 SVGIG (reference sequence). The CDR3 DNA reads TGTGCCTGGACCCACAGCTCCTATAATTCACCCCTCCACTTT. Amino acid sequence: CAWTHSSYNSPLHF.

This clonotype appeared many times. The CDR3 here is CASSPTAGGLNTEAFF. The CDR3 nucleotides are TGTGCCAGCAGCCCTACGGCAGGGGGTTTGAACACTGAAGCTTTCTTT. The chain uses TRBV3-1 and TRBJ1-1; TRBD1 agrees at 7 bases. Trimming removed 4 bases from V and 0 bases from J; junction bases left unmatched: 8. The CDR3 totals 16 residues. Germline V gene lookup returns CDR1 LGHDT and CDR2 YNNKEL (reference sequence).

As to this clonotype: An end of the junction does not agree with germline; a read error may underlie this. The chain uses TRBV7-2 and TRBJ2-1; 12 nucleotides line up with TRBD2. The CDR3 is 17 residues long. Germline CDR1 reads SGHTA; CDR2 reads FQGNSA. The CDR3 DNA follows: TGCGTCAGCAGCCAGGGACTAGCGGGCAGCTCCTACAATGAGCAGTTCTTC. Translating it yields CVSSQGLAGSSYNEQFF.

This clonotype appeared many times. This chain links TRBV3-1 with TRBJ1-1; no firm D call. This CDR3 region has 13 residues. Trimming cost V 1 base and J 5 bases, with 8 bases left between them. Germline CDR1 LGHDT, CDR2 YNNKEL (reference sequence). Written as DNA, the CDR3 is TGTGCCAGCAGCCAAGGATCTGGGACTGAAGCTTTCTTT. As protein: CASSQGSGTEAFF.

This chain uses TRBV6-4 with TRBJ1-5, with a possible D match to TRBD1 (5 bases). Trimming cost V 5 bases and J 7 bases, with 12 bases left between them. The CDR3 has 13 amino acids. Germline CDR1 and CDR2: MRHNA and SNTAGT. The CDR3 DNA reads TGTGCCAGCAGTTATGGCAGGGACCAGCCCCAGCATTTT. This sequence encodes CASSYGRDQPQHF.

This clonotype has a count of ten or more. V gene TRBV11-3 combines with J gene TRBJ2-3, with TRBD2 identical over 10 bases. CDR1 SGHNT and CDR2 YENEEA come from the germline V gene. Unmatched junction bases numbered 4, after V lost 1 base and J lost 3 bases. The CDR3 totals 16 residues. Here the CDR3 DNA reads TGTGCCAGCAGCTTAGGGGCTAGCGGGAGTACAGATACGCAGTATTTT. Protein sequence: CASSLGASGSTDTQYF.

The rearrangement uses TRBV6-1 and TRBJ2-7; D may be TRBD1 (5 bases). V was trimmed by 6 bases and J by 0 bases, leaving 12 bases between them. This CDR3 comprises 14 residues. CDR1 MNHNS and CDR2 SASEGT come from the germline V gene. The CDR3 reads CASRDKGYSYEQYF. In DNA, the CDR3 is TGTGCCAGCAGGGACAAGGGGTACTCCTACGAGCAGTACTTC.